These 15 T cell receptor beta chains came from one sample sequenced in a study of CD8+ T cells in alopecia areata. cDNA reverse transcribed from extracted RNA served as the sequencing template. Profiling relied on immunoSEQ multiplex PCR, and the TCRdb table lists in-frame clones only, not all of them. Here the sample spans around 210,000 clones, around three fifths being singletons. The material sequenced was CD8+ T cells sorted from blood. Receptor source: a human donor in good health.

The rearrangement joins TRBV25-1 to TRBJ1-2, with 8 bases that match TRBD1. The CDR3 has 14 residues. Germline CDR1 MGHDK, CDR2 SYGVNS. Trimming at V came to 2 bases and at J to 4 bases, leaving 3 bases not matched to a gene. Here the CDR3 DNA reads TGTGCCAGCAGTGAAGAGGACAGGGCCTATGGCTACACCTTC. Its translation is CASSEEDRAYGYTF.

CDR3 residues: CTYTWGGEAFF. CDR3 in DNA: TGCACGTATACCTGGGGGGGTGAAGCTTTCTTT. The V call is TRBV20-1, the J call TRBJ1-1; possible D gene TRBD1, 5 bases. The CDR3 length is 11 residues. Germline-derived CDR1 and CDR2 are DFQATT and SNEGSKA (reference sequence).

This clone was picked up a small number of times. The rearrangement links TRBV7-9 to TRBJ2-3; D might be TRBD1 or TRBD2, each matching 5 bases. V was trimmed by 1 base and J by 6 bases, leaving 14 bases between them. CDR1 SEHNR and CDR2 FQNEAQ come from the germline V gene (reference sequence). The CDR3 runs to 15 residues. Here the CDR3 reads CASSLVGTSDDTQYF. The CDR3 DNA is TGTGCCAGCAGCTTAGTAGGGACCTCCGATGATACGCAGTATTTT.

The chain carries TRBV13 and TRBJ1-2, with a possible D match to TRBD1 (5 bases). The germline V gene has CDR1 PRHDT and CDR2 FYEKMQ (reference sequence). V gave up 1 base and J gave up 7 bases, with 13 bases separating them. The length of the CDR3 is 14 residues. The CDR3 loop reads CASSLEAGWSGYTF. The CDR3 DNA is TGTGCCAGCAGCTTAGAGGCAGGGTGGTCTGGCTACACCTTC.

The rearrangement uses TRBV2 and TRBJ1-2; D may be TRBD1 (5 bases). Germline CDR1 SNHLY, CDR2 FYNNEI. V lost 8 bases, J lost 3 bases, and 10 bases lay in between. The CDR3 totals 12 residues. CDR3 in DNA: TGTGCCAGCCTCCGGGACGACTATGGCTACACCTTC. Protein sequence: CASLRDDYGYTF.

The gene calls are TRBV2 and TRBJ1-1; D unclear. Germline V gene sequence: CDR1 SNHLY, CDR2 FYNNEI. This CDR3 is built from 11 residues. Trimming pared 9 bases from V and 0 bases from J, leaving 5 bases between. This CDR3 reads CASSVNTEAFF. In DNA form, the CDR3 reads TGTGCCAGTTCGGTGAACACTGAAGCTTTCTTT.

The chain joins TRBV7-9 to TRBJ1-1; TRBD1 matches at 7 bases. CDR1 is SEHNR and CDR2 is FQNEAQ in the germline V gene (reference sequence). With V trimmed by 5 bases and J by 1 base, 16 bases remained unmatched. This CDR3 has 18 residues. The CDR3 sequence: CASSPIGNRGKTNTEAFF. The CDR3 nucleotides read TGTGCCAGCAGCCCAATCGGGAACAGGGGCAAGACGAACACTGAAGCTTTCTTT.

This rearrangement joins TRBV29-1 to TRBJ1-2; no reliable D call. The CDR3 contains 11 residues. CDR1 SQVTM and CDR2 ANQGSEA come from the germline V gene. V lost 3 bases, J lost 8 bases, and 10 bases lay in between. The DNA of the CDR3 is TGCAGCGTTGACCGAGGTTGGGGCTACACCTTC. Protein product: CSVDRGWGYTF.

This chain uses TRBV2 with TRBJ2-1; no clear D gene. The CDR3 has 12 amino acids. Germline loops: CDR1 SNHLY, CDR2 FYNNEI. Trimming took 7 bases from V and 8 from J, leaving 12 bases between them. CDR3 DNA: TGTGCCAGCACAGATCTGGGCGATGAGCAGTTCTTC. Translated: CASTDLGDEQFF.

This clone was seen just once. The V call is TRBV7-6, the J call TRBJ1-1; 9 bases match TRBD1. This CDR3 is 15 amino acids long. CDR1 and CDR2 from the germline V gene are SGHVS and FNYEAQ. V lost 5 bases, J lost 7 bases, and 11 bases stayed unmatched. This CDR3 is CASSPPRTGGFEAFF. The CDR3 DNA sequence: TGTGCCAGCAGCCCCCCCCGAACAGGGGGCTTTGAAGCTTTCTTT.

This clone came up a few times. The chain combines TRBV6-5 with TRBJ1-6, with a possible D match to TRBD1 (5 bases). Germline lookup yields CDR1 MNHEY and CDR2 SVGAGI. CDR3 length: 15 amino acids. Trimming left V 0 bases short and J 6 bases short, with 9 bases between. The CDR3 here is CASSYSDGGNSPLHF. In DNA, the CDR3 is TGTGCCAGCAGTTACTCGGACGGGGGTAATTCACCCCTCCACTTT.

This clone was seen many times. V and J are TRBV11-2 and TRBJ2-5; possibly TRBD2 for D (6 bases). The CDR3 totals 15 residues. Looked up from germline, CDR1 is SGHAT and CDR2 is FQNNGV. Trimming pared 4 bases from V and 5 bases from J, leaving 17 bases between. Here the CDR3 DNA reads TGTGCCAGCAGCTCGACAAATGGGGGGAGGGAGACCCAGTACTTC. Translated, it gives CASSSTNGGRETQYF.

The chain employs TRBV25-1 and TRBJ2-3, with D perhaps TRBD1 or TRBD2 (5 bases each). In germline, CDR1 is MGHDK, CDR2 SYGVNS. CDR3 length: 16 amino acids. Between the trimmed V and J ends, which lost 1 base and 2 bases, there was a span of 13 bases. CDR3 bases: TGTGCCAGCAGTGAATCTCTGGGACGCCTCACAGATACGCAGTATTTT. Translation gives CASSESLGRLTDTQYF.

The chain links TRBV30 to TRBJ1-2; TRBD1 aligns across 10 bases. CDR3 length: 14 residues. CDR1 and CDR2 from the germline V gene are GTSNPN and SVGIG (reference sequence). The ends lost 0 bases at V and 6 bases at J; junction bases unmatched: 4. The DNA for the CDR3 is TGTGCCTGGAGTGTGTATGGGACAGGGGATGGCTACACCTTC. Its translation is CAWSVYGTGDGYTF.

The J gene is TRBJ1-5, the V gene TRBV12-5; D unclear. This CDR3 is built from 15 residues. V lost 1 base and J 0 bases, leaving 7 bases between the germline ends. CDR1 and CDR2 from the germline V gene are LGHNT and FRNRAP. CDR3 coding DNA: TGTGCTAGTGGTTTGGGCAGTTATAGCAATCAGCCCCAGCATTTT. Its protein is CASGLGSYSNQPQHF.